This entry is about one TCR beta chain. The antigen it binds to is not known. No per-base quality is available; no much larger clone lies one base away. Library generation was performed with 5' RACE. A second PCR of about 7 to 12 cycles was performed with a sample-barcoded 5' primer and a J-beta primer mix. A unique molecular identifier was introduced onto each TCR beta cDNA molecule by a template-switch 5' adaptor carrying 12 random nucleotides. Each sample yielded at least 3 million CDR3-containing paired-end reads. The Mint cDNA synthesis kit, primed by a TRBC-specific oligonucleotide, was used to synthesize first-strand cDNA from all RNA. All cDNA was treated with uracil-DNA glycosylase and then went through a first 18-cycle PCR with the universal primers M1SS and BC2_uni_R. On the authors' methods: Each sample was normalized by randomly selecting 1 million high-quality reads, each carrying a distinct molecular identifier. Instead of being binned into consensus sequences, reads with shared molecular identifiers were discarded. MiTCR, with a Q25 quality threshold and the strictest error-elimination algorithm, was used for CDR3 identification, clonotype clustering and error correction. A nonparametric unseen species model using Euler transformation provided a lower-bound estimate of total TCR beta diversity. Through fastp at Q25 and MiXCR, TCRdb rebuilt clones from the public reads, retaining in-frame beta chains. CDR3 protein duplicates are merged, each entry listing the most common genes and DNA. TCRdb assigned the V and J calls; the authors' analysis was not used. The sample table lists some 1.8 million distinct CDR3 sequences, roughly 43% of them with a count of one. Of the sample, roughly 23% falls within the top ten clones.

The trim is 0 bases for V and 11 bases for J, with a gap of 19 bases between the germline ends. CDR1 DFQATT and CDR2 SNEGSKA were looked up in the germline V gene (reference sequence). The CDR3 contains 14 residues, cysteine and phenylalanine counted. The only DNA kept is the CDR3, 42 bases in frame from the first base. Systemically healthy Caucasian individuals from Russia, 35 to 50 in total and aged about 6 to 95 years, were included as donors. Each donor gave ten milliliters of peripheral blood, collected into EDTA-treated Vacutainer tubes. Ficoll-Paque density-gradient centrifugation was used to isolate PBMCs, with at least 6.5 million obtained per sample. Trizol reagent was used to extract total RNA from PBMCs, with at least 5.5 micrograms per sample. For every donor, an aliquot of PBMCs went through flow cytometry to measure the percentages of naive CD45RAhigh/CD27high T cells. The sample comes from a study of blood T cells in healthy people across ages (dated by TCRdb to the mid-2010s). Study-wide context: Template switching captured roughly one uniquely barcoded TCR beta cDNA molecule per two T cells in model experiments. Age-related changes in TCR beta repertoire diversity were measured in the study by deep sequencing normalized with unique cDNA molecular identifiers. The donors were divided into four age groups: young (average approximately 15 years), middle-aged (roughly 40), aged (62) and long-lived (82). To avoid experimental bias, donors of different ages were distributed randomly across sequencing lanes. For two donors (one aged 18 to 29 and one aged 80 or older), the study analyzed two additional independent replicas of 1 million unique cDNA reads from the same blood draw.

What the study reported, not specific to this receptor: The percentage of naive T cells measured by flow cytometry correlated strongly with observed TCR beta diversity. Compared with the aged group, the long-lived group had more naive CD4+ T cells, fewer expanded clones and increased TCR diversity, suggesting age selection. Because profiling used bulk unsorted PBMCs, naive and antigen-experienced compartments could not be compared conclusively. Observed TCR beta diversity per million T cells fell roughly linearly with age, and a significant reduction was already apparent by age around 39. Estimates of total diversity from one million sequenced T cells were regarded as lower bounds and underestimates. Because donor CMV infection status was unknown, age-related changes in expanded clonotypes were potentially confounded.

The TCR comes from a human donor in good health. What was sequenced was blood. The receptor chain draws on TRBV20-1 and TRBJ2-5, and perhaps TRBD2 as D gene, on 7 matching bases. The DNA is as follows: TGCAGTGCTAGAGATGTGGGGGGGCCTGGGGAGCAGTACTTC. This sequence encodes CSARDVGGPGEQYF.